The TCR beta chain under discussion was sequenced for a study of beta chain features in type 1 diabetes. Overall study context: Patients looked much like healthy donors when it came to age, gender and cell yields. Study findings and constraints: Insertion counts at VDJ junctions were lower in type 1 diabetes patients, who also showed more deletions there. Shortening of TCRB CDR3s, moderate but significant, appeared in all four CD4+ subsets of Type 1 diabetes patients.

CDR3 size: 13 residues. Germline V lookup: CDR1 SGHVS, CDR2 FQNEAQ. V was cut by 1 base and J by 9 bases, with 11 bases left in between. cDNA synthesis used the whole RNA isolate, giving expressed TCRB sequences. TCRdb's table, derived via immunoSEQ multiplex PCR, lists solely in-frame clones and lacks some. The table shows 500,000 to 650,000 clones, with about an eighth occurring only once. Concerning this clone itself: The target antigen is unknown.

This TCR derives from a man younger than 40 with type 1 diabetes. The chain carries TRBV7-8 and TRBJ2-3; D tentatively reads TRBD1 or TRBD2 (5 bases each). Sequencing was done on a sample of naive CD4+ T cells from blood. The CDR3 sequence is CASSLVDGATQYF. Here the CDR3 DNA reads TGTGCCAGCAGCTTAGTGGACGGGGCAACGCAGTATTTT.